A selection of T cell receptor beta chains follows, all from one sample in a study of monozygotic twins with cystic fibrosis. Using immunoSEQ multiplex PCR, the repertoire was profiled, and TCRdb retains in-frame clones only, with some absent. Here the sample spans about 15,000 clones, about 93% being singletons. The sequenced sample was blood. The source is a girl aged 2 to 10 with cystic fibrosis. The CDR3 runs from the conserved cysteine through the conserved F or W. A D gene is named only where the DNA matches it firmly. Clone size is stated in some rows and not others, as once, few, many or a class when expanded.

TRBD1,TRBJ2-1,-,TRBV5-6,TGTGCCAGCAGCTCCGGACAGGGGGGCACTGAGCAGTTCTTC,CASSSGQGGTEQFF
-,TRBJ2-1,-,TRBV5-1,TGCGCCAGCAGCTTGGTTCCGTGGTCCTACAATGAGCAGTTCTTC,CASSLVPWSYNEQFF
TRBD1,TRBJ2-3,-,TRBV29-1,TGCAGCGCCACCAAAGGTCAGGGGGCACCAGATACGCAGTATTTT,CSATKGQGAPDTQYF
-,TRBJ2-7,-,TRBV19,TGTGCCAGTAGTAGAACCCTCACCGGGTACGAGCAGTACTTC,CASSRTLTGYEQYF
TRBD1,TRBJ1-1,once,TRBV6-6,TGTGCCAGCAGTCTTCGGACAGGGGGCGCGAACACTGAAGCTTTCTTT,CASSLRTGGANTEAFF
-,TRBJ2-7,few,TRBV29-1,TGCAGCGCAGTAGAAGACTACGAGCAGTACTTC,CSAVEDYEQYF
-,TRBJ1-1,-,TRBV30,TGTGCCTGGAATCGGGCTGCTGAAGCTTTCTTT,CAWNRAAEAFF
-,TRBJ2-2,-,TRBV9,TGTGCCAGCAGCGTAGGACCCTTGAGGACCGGGGAGCTGTTTTTT,CASSVGPLRTGELFF
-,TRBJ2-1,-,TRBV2,TGTGCCTTCAAGGACTACTCCCGAAATGAGCAGTTCTTC,CAFKDYSRNEQFF
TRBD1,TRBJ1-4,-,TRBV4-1,TGCGCCAGCAGCCAAGATAGGGTGGGACAGGGGTCTAATGAAAAACTGTTTTTT,CASSQDRVGQGSNEKLFF
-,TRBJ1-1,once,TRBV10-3,TGTGCCATCGGGAGGGGAAACACTGAAGCTTTCTTT,CAIGRGNTEAFF